The 16 T cell receptor beta chains below all came from one sample that was sequenced in a study of blood T cell repertoires in COVID-19. The repertoire was sequenced with immunoSEQ multiplex PCR; TCRdb's copy has only in-frame clones and lacks some. The sample carries 95,000 to 110,000 clones, around 92% recorded once. The material sequenced was peripheral blood. The receptors stem from a man aged 35 to 55 with active or convalescent COVID-19.

The chain couples TRBV5-4 to TRBJ1-3; D is undetermined. The CDR3 is made up of 15 amino acids. Germline V lookup: CDR1 SGHNT, CDR2 YYREEE (reference sequence). V was cut by 4 bases and J by 0 bases, with 11 bases left in between. Written as DNA, the CDR3 is TGTGCCAGCAGCGCCGAGATGAGCTCTGGAAACACCATATATTTT. Protein: CASSAEMSSGNTIYF.

The chain carries TRBV19 and TRBJ2-2; a weak D match, TRBD2 (6 bases). Germline CDR1 and CDR2: LNHDA and SQIVND (reference sequence). This CDR3 region has 14 residues. Trimming removed 5 bases at V and 10 bases at J, with 17 bases between. The CDR3 reads CASSWRDRGTELFF. Here the CDR3 DNA reads TGTGCCAGTAGTTGGAGGGATAGAGGTACGGAGCTGTTTTTT.

The chain has TRBV6-5 and TRBJ2-7; 7 bases fit TRBD2. The V gene end was trimmed by 6 bases and the J gene end by 3 bases; junction bases not matched to a gene: 5. Germline V lookup: CDR1 MNHEY, CDR2 SVGAGI. The CDR3 is 13 residues long. The CDR3 spells CASRAAGDYEQYF. For the CDR3, the DNA is TGTGCCAGCAGGGCCGCGGGGGACTACGAGCAGTACTTC.

The genes are TRBV28 and TRBJ2-7, with D possibly being TRBD2 (6 bases). V shed 6 bases and J shed 0 bases, with 12 bases lying between them. Germline CDR1 and CDR2: MDHEN and SYDVKM. The CDR3 has 14 residues. The CDR3 loop reads CASSTAGSSYEQYF. Here the CDR3 DNA reads TGTGCCAGCAGCACAGCGGGCAGCTCCTACGAGCAGTACTTC. Filled out from reference TRBV28 and TRBJ2-7, the complete variable domain reads DVKVTQSSRYLVKRTGEKVFLECVQDMDHENMFWYRQDPGLGLRLIYFSYDVKMKEKGDIPEGYSVSREKKERFSLILESASTNQTSMYLCASSTAGSSYEQYFGPGTRLTVT.

V usage is TRBV7-2 and J usage is TRBJ2-7; TRBD2 matches 7 bases. The CDR3 has 17 residues. V was clipped by 5 bases and J by 0 bases; unmatched bases: 13. Per germline, CDR1 SGHTA and CDR2 FQGNSA. CDR3 in DNA: TGTGCCAGCAGCCCCCGCACTTTGGGCGGGAGCTCCTACGAGCAGTACTTC. This codes for CASSPRTLGGSSYEQYF.

The chain is built from TRBV9 and TRBJ2-5, with 7 bases identical to TRBD2. V dropped 3 bases and J dropped 5; count of bases not matched to a gene: 10. The CDR3 has 15 residues. Germline CDR1 SGDLS, CDR2 YYNGEE. The CDR3 nucleotides read TGTGCCAGCAGCGCCACGGGGTGGGAGGGGGAGACCCAGTACTTC. The encoded protein is CASSATGWEGETQYF.

This clone has only one observation. This chain links TRBV28 with TRBJ1-5; D might be TRBD1 (5 bases). The CDR3 loop spans 15 amino acids. V lost 7 bases to trimming and J lost 0 bases, with 13 bases between them. The germline gives CDR1 MDHEN, CDR2 SYDVKM. CDR3 protein: CASTILGGSNQPQHF. CDR3 nucleotide sequence: TGTGCCAGCACCATTCTGGGGGGTAGCAATCAGCCCCAGCATTTT.

This chain joins TRBV5-8 and TRBJ2-5; 8 bases align to TRBD2. Per the germline V gene, CDR1 is SGHTS and CDR2 is YDEGEE. Trimming removed 0 bases from V and 5 bases from J; junction bases left unmatched: 18. The length of the CDR3 is 19 residues. The CDR3 region is CASSLEGVSSGRNAETQYF. DNA for the CDR3: TGTGCCAGCAGCTTGGAGGGGGTCTCGAGCGGGAGAAACGCGGAGACCCAGTACTTC.

The chain employs TRBV3-1 (or the pseudogene TRBV3-2) and TRBJ2-5; D uncertain. The CDR3 consists of 11 residues. Germline CDR1 LGHDT, CDR2 YNNKEL (reference sequence). The V and J ends lost 5 bases and 5 bases respectively, with 6 bases between them. CDR3 in DNA: TGTGCCAGCAGCTCCGGGGAGACCCAGTACTTC. Its protein product is CASSSGETQYF.

This clone occurred once. The rearrangement joins TRBV5-4 to TRBJ1-4, with no clear D. Between the trimmed V and J ends, which lost 4 bases and 12 bases, there was a span of 16 bases. This CDR3 has 13 residues. CDR1 is SGHNT and CDR2 is YYREEE in the germline V gene (reference sequence). This CDR3 is CASSHTDGEELFF. The CDR3 DNA sequence: TGTGCCAGCAGCCACACAGACGGGGAGGAACTGTTTTTT. The full variable domain, in which reference TRBV5-4 and TRBJ1-4 provide the parts outside the CDR3, is ETGVTQSPTHLIKTRGQQVTLRCSSQSGHNTVSWYQQALGQGPQFIFQYYREEENGRGNFPPRFSGLQFPNYSSELNVNALELDDSALYLCASSHTDGEELFFGSGTQLSVL.

The chain joins TRBV9 to TRBJ2-7, with TRBD2 identical over 8 bases. The V segment lost 0 bases and the J segment 0 bases; nucleotides outside the gene matches: 8. The germline V gene has CDR1 SGDLS and CDR2 YYNGEE. The CDR3 runs to 17 residues. This CDR3 is CASSVAGGRKFSYEQYF. DNA for the CDR3: TGTGCCAGCAGCGTAGCTGGCGGGAGGAAGTTCTCCTACGAGCAGTACTTC.

V is TRBV4-3 and J is TRBJ2-1; 7 nucleotides agree with TRBD2. V lost 2 bases to trimming and J lost 6 bases; unmatched junction nucleotides: 7. The germline V gene has CDR1 LGHNA and CDR2 YSLEER. The CDR3 spans 15 residues. DNA of the CDR3: TGCGCCAGCAGCCAATCTAGCGGATTCTTCAATGAGCAGTTCTTC. Translating gives CASSQSSGFFNEQFF.

V is TRBV5-1 and J is TRBJ1-6, with D hard to call. CDR3 length: 12 residues. V was cut by 1 base and J by 8 bases, with 4 bases left in between. Germline loops: CDR1 SGHRS, CDR2 YFSETQ. CDR3 loop: CASSLFYSPLHF. CDR3 coding DNA: TGCGCCAGCAGCTTGTTCTATTCACCCCTCCACTTT. The full variable domain, in which reference TRBV5-1 and TRBJ1-6 provide the parts outside the CDR3, is KAGVTQTPRYLIKTRGQQVTLSCSPISGHRSVSWYQQTPGQGLQFLFEYFSETQRNKGNFPGRFSGRQFSNSRSEMNVSTLELGDSALYLCASSLFYSPLHFGNGTRLTVT.

The chain has TRBV27 and TRBJ2-3, with 10 bases that match TRBD1. Looked up from germline, CDR1 is MNHEY and CDR2 is SMNVEV (reference sequence). Trimming at V came to 5 bases and at J to 5 bases, leaving 7 bases not matched to a gene. The CDR3 contains 15 residues. This chain's CDR3 is CASSTLGQGGDTQYF. The CDR3 coding sequence is TGTGCCAGCAGTACTCTAGGACAGGGGGGAGATACGCAGTATTTT.

The CDR3 region is CASSFGWRTDTQYF. CDR3 bases: TGTGCCAGCAGCTTCGGGTGGCGCACAGATACGCAGTATTTT. This rearrangement joins TRBV7-8 to TRBJ2-3; D uncertain. Germline assignment: CDR1 SGHVS and CDR2 FQNEAQ. This CDR3 region has 14 residues. Trimming removed 3 bases from V and 1 base from J, with 8 bases in between.

The chain employs TRBV19 and TRBJ1-2, with TRBD1 matching 8 bases. The CDR3 covers 15 residues. The J segment lost 1 base and the V segment lost 7 bases, leaving 8 bases of the junction unmatched. Germline CDR1 is LNHDA and CDR2 is SQIVND (reference sequence). In nucleotides, the CDR3 is TGTGCCAGTACTATCCGGGACAGGATTAACTATGGCTACACCTTC. Translated: CASTIRDRINYGYTF.